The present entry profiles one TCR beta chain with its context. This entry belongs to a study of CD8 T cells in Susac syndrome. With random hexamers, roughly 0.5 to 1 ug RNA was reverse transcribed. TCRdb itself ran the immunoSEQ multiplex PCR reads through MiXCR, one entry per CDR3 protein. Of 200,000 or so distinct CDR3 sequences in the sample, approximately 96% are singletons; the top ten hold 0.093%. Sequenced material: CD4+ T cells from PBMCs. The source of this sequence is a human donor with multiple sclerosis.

The DNA of the CDR3 is TGCAGTGCCCCTGGACGGGGGAATCAGCCCCAGCATTTT. It translates to CSAPGRGNQPQHF. This rearrangement joins TRBV20-1 to TRBJ1-5, with a possible D match to TRBD1 (5 bases). The CDR3 spans 13 residues. V shed 6 bases and J shed 4 bases, with 13 bases lying between them. The germline V gene encodes CDR1 DFQATT and CDR2 SNEGSKA (reference sequence).